This T cell receptor (beta chain) appears in the sequencing data of a study of STAT5B mutations in CD4+ large granular lymphocyte leukemia (dated by TCRdb to between 2021 and 2023). Notes on the research overall: Among the healthy controls, the CDR3 'QG' motif was associated with a particular HLA allele. TCRbeta repertoires of CD4+ T-cell large granular lymphocyte leukemia patients were compared with those of healthy blood donors. Flow cytometry on FACSCanto II or FACSVerse confirmed that purified fractions exceeded 95% purity among lymphocytes. Broader findings and caveats from the paper: The data were not HLA-matched, and the higher clonality in CD4+ T-LGLL than in CD8+ T-LGLL could be due to the relatively small sample size. Enrichment of TRBV06-family usage was observed among the top patient clones (8/27) relative to healthy controls (2/35). Main leukemic clonotypes were private to each patient, although roughly 25% appeared at low frequency in other patients' non-leukemic repertoires. Greater clonality appeared to be present in CD4-sorted patient repertoires than in healthy CD4+ repertoires, and the difference was retained after the putative leukemic clones were removed.

A single count supports this clone. The antigen this receptor binds is unknown. No qualities accompany the bases; no much larger clone lies one base away. Healthy controls were roughly 35 blood donors whose buffy coats came from the Finnish Red Cross blood service. All TCR-sequenced material derived from peripheral blood: patient blood samples and healthy donor buffy coats. Ficoll-Hypaque gradient centrifugation was used to isolate peripheral blood mononuclear cells. For the healthy controls, CD4+ cells were obtained from buffy coats by magnetic purification. Genomic DNA was extracted using the Gentra Puregene Cell and Tissue kit, and a Qubit 2.0 fluorometer was used to quantify it. The immunoSEQ assay at survey resolution was applied to genomic DNA for sequencing of TCRbeta rearrangements. As for how the authors treated the data: A lowest detectable productive clonotype frequency of 2.59 x 10-5 was observed in the TCR sequencing data. Analyses included only productive TCRbeta rearrangements, meaning complete and in-frame sequences. Simpson clonality, calculated in the immunoSEQ Analyzer version 3.0, was used as the measure of sample clonality. Clones were binned by frequency as very rare, small, medium, large (1-20%) or hyperexpanded (>20%). OLGA 1.2.3 estimated generation probabilities, VDJtools produced V-gene circos plots, VDJdb was queried for specificities, and GLIPH identified CDR3 motifs. TCRdb obtained this table from immuneACCESS and retained in-frame rearrangements with V and J assigned. These tables miss some clones; where compared with another copy, unresolved V genes account for less than half of the shortfall, and the remainder is unexplained. For V, J and clone size, that table is used; D and trimming come from the DNA. The sample data list more than 30,000 clones, and approximately 79% of these were observed just once. The ten largest account for around 2.3% of the sample.

The V end loses 3 bases and the J end loses 6 bases, and a stretch of 9 bases separates them. Taken from cysteine to phenylalanine, the CDR3 has 13 residues. CDR3 DNA only is kept here, 39 bases in frame from base 1. The CDR1 and CDR2 encoded by the germline V gene (reference sequence) are SGHNT and YYREEE. The sample consisted of CD4+ T cells from blood buffy coats. The chain links TRBV5-4 with TRBJ1-4; the D segment could be TRBD1, given 5 matching bases. The TCR originated in a human donor in good health. The nucleotide sequence is TGTGCCAGCAGCTCGGGGGGGTATGAAAAACTGTTTTTT. Its coded protein is CASSSGGYEKLFF.